This TCR beta chain was captured in a study of blood T cells in healthy people across ages. Study-wide findings and caveats: In these data, TCR beta diversity tracked strongly with naive T cell percentage.

Worth noting for this clonotype: Antigen unknown.

Those donating, healthy Caucasian individuals from Russia, were aged roughly 6 to 95. The CDR3 sequence is 13 residues long. Germline CDR1 reads MNHEY; CDR2 reads SVGAGI. Trimming cost V 6 bases and J 6 bases, with 15 bases left between them. A second PCR of 7 to 11 cycles used a sample-barcoded 5' primer and a J-beta primer mix. Every cDNA molecule carried a tag from a template-switch adaptor bearing 12 random nucleotides. TCRdb recomputed calls from the 5' RACE reads with MiXCR, one row per CDR3 protein. The sample lists about 1,400,000 distinct CDR3 sequences, about 40% seen once, with 7% to 9% in the top ten.

This receptor was identified in a woman aged 18 to 35 in good health. The chain employs TRBV6-5 and TRBJ2-7; D not certain. What was sequenced was blood. CDR3 bases: TGTGCCAGCAGCCGCCCTAACACTCGCGAGCAGTACTTC. Its protein is CASSRPNTREQYF.